The 16 T cell receptor beta chains in this list originate from one sample, sequenced in a study of CD8 T cells in ankylosing spondylitis (dated by TCRdb to about 2017). Library preparation used 5' RACE. Sequenced on an Illumina HiSeq 2500. TCRdb trimmed public reads at Q25 via fastp, called clones via MiXCR and kept in-frame beta chains. When rows share a CDR3 protein, they turn into one entry using the most common DNA and genes. In this sample the table shows 250,000 or so distinct CDR3 sequences, 20% to 30% of which occur a single time. Jointly, the top ten make up more than 0.6% of the sample. The source material was blood, either unsorted or a sorted T cell fraction (not recorded which). The receptor source for this set is a male donor with ankylosing spondylitis or in good health (not recorded which).

At least ten counts were recorded for this clonotype. The V call is TRBV20-1, the J call TRBJ1-2; D not certain. The germline CDR1 and CDR2 sequences are DFQATT and SNEGSKA (reference sequence). Trimming left V 3 bases short and J 4 bases short, with 9 bases between. This CDR3 region has 12 residues. The CDR3 DNA reads TGCAGTGCTAGGGGTCAACCCTATGGCTACACCTTC. This codes for CSARGQPYGYTF.

This clonotype was found many times. The chain uses TRBV20-1 and TRBJ2-5, with D perhaps TRBD2 (5 bases). This CDR3 is built from 14 residues. Germline V gene lookup returns CDR1 DFQATT and CDR2 SNEGSKA (reference sequence). The V and J ends lost 1 base and 5 bases respectively, with 14 bases between them. In DNA, the CDR3 is TGCAGTGCTAGAGTACGGGGATCTTGGGAGACCCAGTACTTC. It encodes CSARVRGSWETQYF.

This clonotype was picked up many times. This chain connects TRBV7-3 to TRBJ2-5, with 8 nucleotides matching TRBD2. There are 13 residues in the CDR3. After removal of 2 bases from V and 4 bases from J, the junction contained 0 bases not matched to a gene. Germline CDR1 reads SGHTA; CDR2 reads FQGTGA. CDR3 sequence (DNA): TGTGCCAGCAGCTTAGGGACTAGAGAGACCCAGTACTTC. Amino acid sequence: CASSLGTRETQYF.

The chain links TRBV5-5 to TRBJ2-1, with unresolved D. V shed 4 bases and J shed 4 bases, with 9 bases lying between them. The CDR3 totals 13 residues. Germline V lookup: CDR1 SGHKS, CDR2 YYEKEE (reference sequence). CDR3 coding DNA: TGTGCCAGCAGCCAGAGCCCGTACAATGAGCAGTTCTTC. This translates into CASSQSPYNEQFF.

The V call is TRBV10-3, the J call TRBJ2-5, with 8 bases identical to TRBD2. This CDR3 region has 15 residues. Germline CDR1 and CDR2: ENHRY and SYGVKD. Trimming removed 6 bases from V and 4 bases from J; junction bases left unmatched: 10. CDR3 coding DNA: TGTGCCATCAGCCCCGGAGACAGCGGGGGAGAGACCCAGTACTTC. This gives the protein CAISPGDSGGETQYF.

This clonotype appeared a single time. V is TRBV28 and J is TRBJ2-3; D is possibly TRBD1 or TRBD2 (7 bases each). This CDR3 comprises 18 residues. V dropped 3 bases and J dropped 5 bases, with 24 bases sitting between them. Per the germline V gene, CDR1 is MDHEN and CDR2 is SYDVKM. The CDR3 DNA reads as TGTGCCAGCAGTTTGGGATTAGCGGGCAGGGGGGGGGTAGATACGCAGTATTTT. Its protein product is CASSLGLAGRGGVDTQYF.

V is TRBV6-1 and J is TRBJ2-3; either TRBD1 or TRBD2 may fit D (5 bases each). The CDR3 is 15 residues long. Germline V gives CDR1 MNHNS, CDR2 SASEGT. Between the trimmed V and J ends, which lost 2 bases and 11 bases, there was a span of 20 bases. CDR3 region: CASSEMGRGAQGQYF. CDR3 coding DNA: TGTGCCAGCAGTGAAATGGGACGGGGAGCTCAGGGGCAGTATTTT.

This clonotype was recorded at least ten times. This sequence joins TRBV3-1 and TRBJ2-2; no definite D call. CDR3 size: 14 residues. Trimming took off 5 bases at V and 1 base at J, with 8 bases between the two ends. Looked up from germline, CDR1 is LGHDT and CDR2 is YNNKEL (reference sequence). The CDR3 spells CASSAVGNTGELFF. In DNA, the CDR3 is TGTGCCAGCAGCGCCGTGGGGAACACCGGGGAGCTGTTTTTT.

There are a few counts of this clonotype. The chain joins TRBV5-1 to TRBJ1-1; TRBD1 agrees at 7 bases. Germline lookup yields CDR1 SGHRS and CDR2 YFSETQ. With 0 bases clipped from V and 0 bases from J, the junction kept 14 bases outside the gene matches. The CDR3 is made up of 19 amino acids. The CDR3 nucleotides read TGCGCCAGCAGCTTGGCCGGCTTAGGGACAGCATTCATGAACACTGAAGCTTTCTTT. This sequence encodes CASSLAGLGTAFMNTEAFF.

The chain employs TRBV20-1 and TRBJ1-1; no firm D call. From germline, CDR1 is DFQATT and CDR2 SNEGSKA (reference sequence). The CDR3 length is 11 residues. Trimming stripped 3 bases from V and 2 bases from J, with 4 bases between. The CDR3 reads CSARPNTEAFF. CDR3 in DNA: TGCAGTGCTAGGCCTAACACTGAAGCTTTCTTT.

The genes are TRBV7-2 and TRBJ2-5; 8 nucleotides line up with TRBD1. Germline-derived CDR1 and CDR2 are SGHTA and FQGNSA. Unmatched junction bases numbered 6, after V lost 2 bases and J lost 4 bases. The CDR3 sequence is 15 residues long. The CDR3 DNA is TGTGCCAGCAGCTTAAGGTCAGGGGGCGGAGAGACCCAGTACTTC. Amino acids: CASSLRSGGGETQYF. The full variable domain, completed using reference TRBV7-2 and TRBJ2-5, is GAGVSQSPSNKVTEKGKDVELRCDPISGHTALYWYRQSLGQGLEFLIYFQGNSAPDKSGLPSDRFSAERTGGSVSTLTIQRTQQEDSAVYLCASSLRSGGGETQYFGPGTRLLVL.

The V and J genes are TRBV18 and TRBJ2-7; a weak D match, TRBD2 (7 bases). Germline loops: CDR1 KGHSH, CDR2 LQKENI. V was pared by 5 bases and J by 2 bases, with 13 bases between. CDR3 length equals 14 residues. This CDR3 is CASSVGGPTYEQYF. For the CDR3, the DNA is TGTGCCAGCTCAGTGGGGGGGCCCACCTACGAGCAGTACTTC.

The chain joins TRBV10-3 to TRBJ1-1; 9 bases fit TRBD1. This CDR3 is built from 15 residues. CDR1 and CDR2 from the germline V gene are ENHRY and SYGVKD. Trimming at V came to 4 bases and at J to 1 base, leaving 4 bases not matched to a gene. CDR3 region: CAISGVGQGNTEAFF. CDR3 in DNA: TGTGCCATCAGTGGGGTGGGACAGGGGAACACTGAAGCTTTCTTT.

The V call is TRBV24-1, the J call TRBJ2-2; 9 bases match TRBD2. V shed 1 base and J 5 bases; nucleotides not matched to a gene: 4. Per germline, CDR1 KGHDR and CDR2 SFDVKD. The CDR3 totals 16 residues. The CDR3 DNA is TGTGCCACCAGTGATTTAGCGGGGGGCATGACCGGGGAGCTGTTTTTT. It specifies CATSDLAGGMTGELFF.

In its sample, this clonotype was seen many times. The chain couples TRBV20-1 to TRBJ2-3; D might be TRBD2 (5 bases). V lost 6 bases, J lost 0 bases, and 13 bases lay in between. CDR3 length: 14 residues. Germline V gives CDR1 DFQATT, CDR2 SNEGSKA (reference sequence). Written as DNA, the CDR3 is TGCAGTGCAACTGAAGTAGCGAGCACAGATACGCAGTATTTT. It yields the protein CSATEVASTDTQYF.

The chain joins TRBV27 to TRBJ2-1; D could derive from TRBD1 or TRBD2 (5 bases each). Germline V lookup: CDR1 MNHEY, CDR2 SMNVEV (reference sequence). V lost 2 bases and J lost 9, with 26 bases in between. CDR3 length equals 18 residues. The DNA for the CDR3 is TGTGCCAGCAGTTTACCCCCGCGGAGTTCCGCGGTGGGGGTTGAGCAGTTCTTC. This encodes CASSLPPRSSAVGVEQFF.